This T cell receptor beta chain came from a study of T cells in Graves' hyperthyroidism and ophthalmopathy. Study-level background: Peripheral blood sampling occurred at initial diagnosis, before any treatment.

This clonotype occurred many times. TCR beta CDR3 regions were amplified from RNA. HTBI primers were employed in a first-round RT-PCR of the TCR CDR3. Using its own MiXCR run on the multiplex PCR reads, TCRdb lists one record per CDR3 protein. This sample has about 400,000 distinct CDR3 sequences, with roughly 14% found just once. Diagnosis rested on symptoms, serum thyroxine and TRAb, thyroid ultrasound, and orbital computed tomography. V lost 7 bases, J lost 4 bases, and 24 bases stayed unmatched. This CDR3 comprises 18 residues. CDR1 is SQVTM, CDR2 ANQGSEA, per germline. The sequenced material came from blood. The TCR sequence derives from a woman aged 18-29 years with Graves' hyperthyroidism that later progressed to Graves' ophthalmopathy. The V call is TRBV29-1, the J call TRBJ2-5, with TRBD2 matching over 7 bases. The CDR3 nucleotides are TGCAGCGCCTCGGGACTACCACGCGCGGGACTATTCCGAGAGACCCAGTACTTC. It specifies CSASGLPRAGLFRETQYF.